Below, 18 T cell receptor beta chains from the same sample are listed, as sequenced in a study of PD-L1 blockade in urothelial cancer. The assay was immunoSEQ multiplex PCR, and TCRdb's table has in-frame clones only and misses some. The repertoire has 100,000 or so clones, around 82% of them found once; the top ten carry 2% to 3%. Sequences were derived from PBMCs, sampled around atezolizumab (anti-PD-L1) treatment. The receptor set was obtained from a man over 45 with urothelial cancer.

The V call is TRBV10-2, the J call TRBJ2-7; 13 bases are shared with TRBD2. V was pared by 5 bases and J by 4 bases, with 8 bases of the junction left unmatched. Germline CDR1 and CDR2: WSHSY and SAAADI. The CDR3 runs 16 residues. CDR3 in amino acids: CASSITSGRANYEQYF. The DNA of the CDR3 is TGCGCCAGCAGTATTACTAGCGGGAGGGCCAATTACGAGCAGTACTTC.

This chain's CDR3 is CASSKIQGAQDTGELFF. The CDR3 DNA sequence: TGTGCCAGCAGCAAAATTCAGGGGGCGCAGGACACCGGGGAGCTGTTTTTT. The chain is built from TRBV7-3 and TRBJ2-2; 8 bases agree with TRBD1. Germline values: CDR1 SGHTA, CDR2 FQGTGA. V dropped 5 bases and J dropped 3; count of bases not matched to a gene: 11. There are 17 residues in the CDR3.

The chain combines TRBV30 with TRBJ2-1, with D unresolved. The V end was cut by 2 bases, the J end by 7 bases, with 9 bases between. The CDR3 sequence is 12 residues long. The germline V gene encodes CDR1 GTSNPN and CDR2 SVGIG (reference sequence). The CDR3 loop is CAWSTRWNEQFF. The CDR3 DNA follows: TGTGCCTGGAGTACACGTTGGAATGAGCAGTTCTTC. The full variable domain, in which reference TRBV30 and TRBJ2-1 provide the parts outside the CDR3, is SQTIHQWPATLVQPVGSPLSLECTVEGTSNPNLYWYRQAAGRGLQLLFYSVGIGQISSEVPQNLSASRPQDRQFILSSKKLLLSDSGFYLCAWSTRWNEQFFGPGTRLTVL.

The chain is built from TRBV5-1 and TRBJ2-3; D remains ambiguous. Trimming pared 0 bases from V and 6 bases from J, leaving 8 bases between. The CDR3 contains 13 residues. The V gene's germline CDR1 is SGHRS and CDR2 YFSETQ. CDR3 region: CASSLDSVDTQYF. CDR3 bases: TGCGCCAGCAGCTTGGATTCGGTCGATACGCAGTATTTT. The whole variable domain, filled in from reference TRBV5-1 and TRBJ2-3, reads KAGVTQTPRYLIKTRGQQVTLSCSPISGHRSVSWYQQTPGQGLQFLFEYFSETQRNKGNFPGRFSGRQFSNSRSEMNVSTLELGDSALYLCASSLDSVDTQYFGPGTRLTVL.

J is TRBJ1-6 and V is TRBV6-5; D is ambiguous. Trimming removed 6 bases from V and 7 bases from J, with 7 bases in between. The CDR3 length is 12 residues. Germline loops: CDR1 MNHEY, CDR2 SVGAGI. The CDR3 nucleotides read TGTGCCAGCAGGACGGGAAATTCACCCCTCCACTTT. It codes for CASRTGNSPLHF.

This clone was observed once. The V call is TRBV25-1, the J call TRBJ2-2; 10 bases line up with TRBD1. CDR1 is MGHDK, CDR2 SYGVNS, per germline. This CDR3 has 15 residues. V was clipped by 4 bases and J by 5 bases; unmatched bases: 4. The CDR3 here is CASSGGQGRTGELFF. CDR3 DNA sequence: TGTGCCAGCAGTGGGGGACAGGGGAGAACCGGGGAGCTGTTTTTT.

V gene TRBV28 combines with J gene TRBJ2-2, with TRBD2 matching over 7 bases. Germline loops: CDR1 MDHEN, CDR2 SYDVKM. V trimming: 6 bases; J trimming: 0 bases; junction bases outside the gene matches: 4. The CDR3 consists of 15 residues. CDR3: CASRGGSANTGELFF. The CDR3 bases are TGTGCCAGCAGGGGGGGGAGCGCGAACACCGGGGAGCTGTTTTTT.

The chain has TRBV9 and TRBJ2-1; TRBD2 aligns across 9 bases. This CDR3 has 13 amino acids. Looked up from germline, CDR1 is SGDLS and CDR2 is YYNGEE. V dropped 3 bases and J dropped 9; count of bases not matched to a gene: 4. CDR3 nucleotides: TGTGCCAGCAGCGGGCGGGAGGGCGGTGAGCAGTTCTTC. Residues: CASSGREGGEQFF.

There are a few counts of this clone. V and J are TRBV19 and TRBJ2-2, with D unclear. This CDR3 has 14 residues. The germline gives CDR1 LNHDA, CDR2 SQIVND (reference sequence). V lost 7 bases to trimming and J lost 3 bases, with 12 bases between them. The CDR3 DNA reads TGTGCCAGTACCAACCAACGGTACACCGGGGAGCTGTTTTTT. Protein product: CASTNQRYTGELFF.

V gene TRBV18 combines with J gene TRBJ2-5; 7 positions agree with TRBD2. Trimming removed 3 bases from V and 5 bases from J; junction bases left unmatched: 3. The CDR3 contains 13 residues. CDR1 and CDR2 from the germline V gene are KGHSH and LQKENI. CDR3 nucleotide sequence: TGTGCCAGCTCACCGGGGGGGTCGGAGACCCAGTACTTC. The encoded protein is CASSPGGSETQYF.

This chain uses TRBV2 with TRBJ1-2; D perhaps matches TRBD1 (5 bases). This CDR3 comprises 13 residues. Deletions cut 8 bases from V and 7 bases from J, with 17 bases between. Germline V gene data show CDR1 as SNHLY and CDR2 as FYNNEI. Here the CDR3 DNA reads TGTGCCAGCTCGGCAGGGAGGAGAGGTGGCTACACCTTC. Its translation is CASSAGRRGGYTF.

V gene TRBV27 combines with J gene TRBJ2-1, with D unclear. Germline V lookup: CDR1 MNHEY, CDR2 SMNVEV (reference sequence). The CDR3 covers 14 residues. V was cut by 5 bases and J by 4 bases, with 12 bases left in between. CDR3 DNA: TGTGCCAGCAGTCCACCCCAGCGTTACAATGAGCAGTTCTTC. The encoded protein is CASSPPQRYNEQFF.

The CDR3 here is CASSYGTSGGSYNEQFF. In DNA form, the CDR3 reads TGTGCCAGTAGTTATGGGACTAGCGGGGGCTCCTACAATGAGCAGTTCTTC. The gene calls are TRBV19 and TRBJ2-1; 14 positions agree with TRBD2. In germline, CDR1 is LNHDA, CDR2 SQIVND (reference sequence). The CDR3 covers 17 residues. V shed 5 bases and J 0 bases; nucleotides not matched to a gene: 3.

J is TRBJ1-5 and V is TRBV30; tentative D call: TRBD1 (6 bases). CDR3 length equals 13 residues. V lost 3 bases and J lost 6, with 12 bases in between. Germline V CDR1 and CDR2: GTSNPN, SVGIG (reference sequence). CDR3 coding DNA: TGTGCCTGGAGCACAGGGTATTCTCAGCCCCAGCATTTT. Translated: CAWSTGYSQPQHF. Full variable domain (outside the CDR3, taken from reference TRBV30 and TRBJ1-5): SQTIHQWPATLVQPVGSPLSLECTVEGTSNPNLYWYRQAAGRGLQLLFYSVGIGQISSEVPQNLSASRPQDRQFILSSKKLLLSDSGFYLCAWSTGYSQPQHFGDGTRLSIL.

The CDR3 DNA sequence: TGTGCCAGTAGTTCGACAGGAGTCGAGACCCAGTACTTC. This gives the protein CASSSTGVETQYF. This chain uses TRBV19 with TRBJ2-5, with D perhaps TRBD1 (6 bases). Germline V gives CDR1 LNHDA, CDR2 SQIVND (reference sequence). The V gene lost 5 bases and the J gene lost 5 bases, with 12 bases spanning the gap. The CDR3 totals 13 residues.

V gene TRBV27 combines with J gene TRBJ1-5, with D maybe TRBD1 (6 bases). This CDR3 has 12 residues. The ends were cut back, 5 bases at V and 9 bases at J, with 11 bases in the middle. CDR1 MNHEY and CDR2 SMNVEV come from the germline V gene (reference sequence). CDR3 residues: CASSQGRGPQHF. The CDR3 DNA reads as TGTGCCAGCAGTCAGGGGCGAGGGCCCCAGCATTTT.

The chain couples TRBV11-2 to TRBJ2-3; a possible D gene is TRBD2 (5 bases). The CDR3 is 14 amino acids. Germline V CDR1 and CDR2: SGHAT, FQNNGV. The V end lost 2 bases, the J end lost 2 bases, and 8 bases lay between the germline ends. Written as DNA, the CDR3 is TGTGCCAGCAGCTTAATAGCGAACACAGATACGCAGTATTTT. Translated: CASSLIANTDTQYF.

The V gene is TRBV7-9, the J gene TRBJ1-1; D gene ambiguous. The CDR3 spans 14 residues. Germline CDR1 SEHNR, CDR2 FQNEAQ (reference sequence). V lost 3 bases, J lost 3 bases, and 11 bases lay in between. The CDR3 DNA reads TGTGCCAGCAGCTTCATGGGCGTGGACACTGAAGCTTTCTTT. Its protein is CASSFMGVDTEAFF.